The text below deals with one TCR beta chain. The sample comes from a study of T cells in Graves' hyperthyroidism and ophthalmopathy. V shed 0 bases and J shed 11 bases, with 15 bases lying between them. Germline-derived CDR1 and CDR2 are SGHRS and YFSETQ. The CDR3 consists of 14 residues. The source material, RNA transcripts, was used to amplify TCR beta CDR3 regions. The HTBI set primed first-round TCR CDR3 RT-PCR. One entry per CDR3 protein, called by TCRdb with MiXCR from the multiplex PCR reads. The sample consists of 96,000 or so distinct CDR3 sequences, 51% of them appearing once. The V call is TRBV5-1, the J call TRBJ1-5, with D perhaps matching TRBD1 (5 bases). This clonotype was obtained from a woman aged 40 to 55 with Graves' hyperthyroidism. The sample was blood. CDR3 sequence reads: CASSLVVRAETQHF. CDR3 nucleotides: TGCGCCAGCAGCTTGGTAGTCAGGGCGGAGACCCAGCATTTT.